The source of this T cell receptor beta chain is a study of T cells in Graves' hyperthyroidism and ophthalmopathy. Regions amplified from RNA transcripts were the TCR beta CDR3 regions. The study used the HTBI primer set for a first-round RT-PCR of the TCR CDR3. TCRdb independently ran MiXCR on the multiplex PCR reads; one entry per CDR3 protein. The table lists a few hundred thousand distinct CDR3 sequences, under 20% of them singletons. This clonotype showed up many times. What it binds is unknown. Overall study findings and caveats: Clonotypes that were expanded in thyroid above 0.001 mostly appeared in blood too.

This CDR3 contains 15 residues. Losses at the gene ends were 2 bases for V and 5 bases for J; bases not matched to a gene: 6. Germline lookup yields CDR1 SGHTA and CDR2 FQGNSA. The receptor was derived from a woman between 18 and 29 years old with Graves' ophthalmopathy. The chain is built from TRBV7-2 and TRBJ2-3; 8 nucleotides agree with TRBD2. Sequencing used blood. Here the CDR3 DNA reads TGTGCCAGCAGCTTACCGGGAGGGCCTAAAGATACGCAGTATTTT. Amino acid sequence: CASSLPGGPKDTQYF.